One T cell receptor (beta chain) is described in this entry. The data are from a study of blood T cell repertoires in COVID-19. Study-level background: Some COVID-19 samples were acute and others convalescent; all came from the United States, Italy and Spain. PBMCs, B-cell-depleted T cells, or T cells provided the cDNA or gDNA that made up the material.

In the study's own analysis: Quantification of nucleated cells was approximated via reference gene primer amplification. The table came from immunoSEQ multiplex PCR; TCRdb's copy has only in-frame clones and leaves some out. Clone size and V and J calls were adopted from that table, with D and trimming inferred from the DNA. The table records approximately 69,000 clones, over 80% of them present only once. CDR1 KGHSH and CDR2 LQKENI come from the germline V gene. Trimming left V 2 bases short and J 4 bases short, with 16 bases between. This CDR3 is 16 amino acids long. The V and J genes are TRBV18 and TRBJ2-3; the D gene is possibly TRBD2 (6 bases). Sample: peripheral blood. The sequence was obtained from a woman aged 55-70 years with acute or convalescent COVID-19. The CDR3 region is CASSPRAAEGPDTQYF. The CDR3 nucleotides read TGTGCCAGCTCACCAAGGGCAGCGGAGGGTCCAGATACGCAGTATTTT.